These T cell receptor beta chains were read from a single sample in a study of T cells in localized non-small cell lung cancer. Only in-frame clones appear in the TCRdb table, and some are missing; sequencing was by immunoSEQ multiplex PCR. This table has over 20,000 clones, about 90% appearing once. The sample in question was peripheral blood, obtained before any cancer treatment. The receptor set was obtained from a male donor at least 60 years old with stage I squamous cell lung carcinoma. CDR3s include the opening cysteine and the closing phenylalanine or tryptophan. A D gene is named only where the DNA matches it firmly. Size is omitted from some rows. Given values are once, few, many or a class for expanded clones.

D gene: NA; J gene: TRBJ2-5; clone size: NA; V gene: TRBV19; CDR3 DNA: TGTGCCAGTAGCCAAACCGGGGCCGGGGAGACCCAGTACTTC; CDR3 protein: CASSQTGAGETQYF
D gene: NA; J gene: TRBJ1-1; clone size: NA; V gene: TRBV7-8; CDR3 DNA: TGTGCCAGCAGCTTATCGCGTGGGCAGACTGAAGCTTTCTTT; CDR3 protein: CASSLSRGQTEAFF
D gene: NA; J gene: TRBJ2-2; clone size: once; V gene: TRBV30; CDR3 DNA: TGTGCCTGGGAAAGAACGAACACCGGGGAGCTGTTTTTT; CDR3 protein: CAWERTNTGELFF
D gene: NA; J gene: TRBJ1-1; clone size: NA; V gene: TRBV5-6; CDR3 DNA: TGTGCCAGCAGTCCCGACAGGCTCGCATCTTTCTTT; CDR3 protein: CASSPDRLASFF
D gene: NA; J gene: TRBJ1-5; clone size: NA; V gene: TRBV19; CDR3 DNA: TGTGCCAGTAGGCTGGGGGCGTTTAGGACGAATCAGCCCCAGCATTTT; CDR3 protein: CASRLGAFRTNQPQHF
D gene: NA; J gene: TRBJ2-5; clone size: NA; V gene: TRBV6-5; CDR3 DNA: TGTGCCAGCAGCCGACTAGGGGCGAAGACCCAGTACTTC; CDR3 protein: CASSRLGAKTQYF
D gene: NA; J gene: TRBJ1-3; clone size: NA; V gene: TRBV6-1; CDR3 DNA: TGTGCCACCTTCACACAGGGCTCTGGAAACACCATATATTTT; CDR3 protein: CATFTQGSGNTIYF
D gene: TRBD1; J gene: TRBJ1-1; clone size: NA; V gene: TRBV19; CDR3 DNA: TGTGCCAGTACCTTGGGACAGATGAACACTGAAGCTTTCTTT; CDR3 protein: CASTLGQMNTEAFF
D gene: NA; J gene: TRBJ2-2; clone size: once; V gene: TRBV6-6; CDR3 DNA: TGTGCCAGCAGGGGACGGGAGATAGACCTAGGGGAGCTGTTTTTT; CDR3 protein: CASRGREIDLGELFF
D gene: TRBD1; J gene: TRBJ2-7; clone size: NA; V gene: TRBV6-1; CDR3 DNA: TGTGCCAGTCGTCGGGACAGGGGGGATGAGCAGTACTTC; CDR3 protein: CASRRDRGDEQYF
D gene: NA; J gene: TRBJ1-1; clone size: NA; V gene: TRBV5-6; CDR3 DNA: TGTGCCAGCAGCTTGTGGGTAGGGGCGGTCACTGAAGCTTTCTTT; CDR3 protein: CASSLWVGAVTEAFF
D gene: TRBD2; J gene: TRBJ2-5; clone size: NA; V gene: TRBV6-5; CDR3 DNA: TGTGCCAGCAGCGCGGGGGGGTCCCAAGAGACCCAGTACTTC; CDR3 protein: CASSAGGSQETQYF
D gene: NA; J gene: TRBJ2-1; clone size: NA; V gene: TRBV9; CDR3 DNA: TGTGCCAGCAGCGTAGAGGTTCTTTCCTACAATGAGCAGTTCTTC; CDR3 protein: CASSVEVLSYNEQFF
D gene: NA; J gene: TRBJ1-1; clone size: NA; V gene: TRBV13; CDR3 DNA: TGTGCCAGCAGCTTAGGGGGGGAGCTCACTGAAGCTTTCTTT; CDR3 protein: CASSLGGELTEAFF
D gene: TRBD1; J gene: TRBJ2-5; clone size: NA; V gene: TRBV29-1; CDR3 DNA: TGCAGCGTTAGGGACAGGGGGTCGTTGGAGACCCAGTACTTC; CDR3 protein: CSVRDRGSLETQYF
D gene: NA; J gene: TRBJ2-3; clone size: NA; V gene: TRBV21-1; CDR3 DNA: TGTGCCAGCAGCAAAAGTGCGGGACAGGGGGCGCAAGATACGCAGTATTTT; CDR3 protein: CASSKSAGQGAQDTQYF
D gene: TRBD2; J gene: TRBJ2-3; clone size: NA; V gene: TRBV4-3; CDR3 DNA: TGCGCCAGCAGCCAAGAGGGCCCCAGCGGGAGGGGGACAGATACGCAGTATTTT; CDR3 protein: CASSQEGPSGRGTDTQYF
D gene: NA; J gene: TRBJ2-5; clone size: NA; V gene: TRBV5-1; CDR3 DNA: TGCGCCAGCAGCAGTAATCAGGGGTTGCGGGAGACCCAGTACTTC; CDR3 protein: CASSSNQGLRETQYF
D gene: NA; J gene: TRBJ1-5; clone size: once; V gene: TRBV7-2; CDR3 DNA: TGTGCCAGCAGCTTAGTCGGGGGAGCTCCTTGGAGGCAGCCCCAGCATTTT; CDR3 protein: CASSLVGGAPWRQPQHF
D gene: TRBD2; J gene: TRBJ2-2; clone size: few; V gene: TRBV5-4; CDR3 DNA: TGTGCCAGCAGCCCTGGACTAGCGGGAGCCACCGGGGAGCTGTTTTTT; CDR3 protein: CASSPGLAGATGELFF
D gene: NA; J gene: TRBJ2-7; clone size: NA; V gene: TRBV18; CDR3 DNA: TGTGCCAGCTCGCCGGTAATGGACGAGCAGTACTTC; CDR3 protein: CASSPVMDEQYF
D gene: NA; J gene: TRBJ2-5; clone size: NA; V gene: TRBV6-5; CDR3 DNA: TGTGCCAGCAGTTACTCGACAGCCCAAGAGACCCAGTACTTC; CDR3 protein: CASSYSTAQETQYF
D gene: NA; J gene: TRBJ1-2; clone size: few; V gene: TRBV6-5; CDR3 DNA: TGTGCCAGCCTCTCAGGGATCCTTGGCTACACCTTC; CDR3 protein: CASLSGILGYTF
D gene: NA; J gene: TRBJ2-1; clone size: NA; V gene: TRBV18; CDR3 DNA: TGTGCCAGCTCACCCGCTGCGGGGAACTACAATGAGCAGTTCTTC; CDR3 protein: CASSPAAGNYNEQFF
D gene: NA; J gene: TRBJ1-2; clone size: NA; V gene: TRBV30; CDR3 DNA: TGTGCCTGGAACCCGGGGAACTATGGCTACACCTTC; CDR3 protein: CAWNPGNYGYTF
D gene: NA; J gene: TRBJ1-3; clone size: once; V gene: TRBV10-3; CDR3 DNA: TGTGCCATCAGTGAAGGCGGAAACACCATATATTTT; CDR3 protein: CAISEGGNTIYF
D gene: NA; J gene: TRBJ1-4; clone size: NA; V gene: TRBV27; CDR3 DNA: TGTGCCAGCAGTTTTAATGAAAAACTGTTTTTT; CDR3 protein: CASSFNEKLFF
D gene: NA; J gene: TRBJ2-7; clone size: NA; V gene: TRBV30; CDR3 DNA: TGTGCCTGGAGTGTACTCCGGGAGCAGTACTTC; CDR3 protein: CAWSVLREQYF
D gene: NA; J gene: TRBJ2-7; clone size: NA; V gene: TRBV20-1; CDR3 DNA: TGCAGTGCTAGAGATGAGGCGGTGCAGTACTTC; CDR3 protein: CSARDEAVQYF
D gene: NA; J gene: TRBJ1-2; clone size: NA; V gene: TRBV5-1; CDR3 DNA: TGCGCCAGCGCCCTGGGCGAGCCGGTGGATGGCTACACCTTC; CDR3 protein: CASALGEPVDGYTF
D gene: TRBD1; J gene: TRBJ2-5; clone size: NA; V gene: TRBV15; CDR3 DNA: TGTGCCACCAGCAAGGGGGCGCAAGAGACCCAGTACTTC; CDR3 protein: CATSKGAQETQYF
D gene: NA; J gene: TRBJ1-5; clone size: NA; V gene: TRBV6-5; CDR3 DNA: TGTGCCAGCAGTTCCAGGCACAATCAGCCCCAGCATTTT; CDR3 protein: CASSSRHNQPQHF
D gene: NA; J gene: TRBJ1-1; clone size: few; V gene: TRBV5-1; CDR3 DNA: TGCGCCAGCAGCTTGGACGCCGGCTCTAACACTGAAGCTTTCTTT; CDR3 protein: CASSLDAGSNTEAFF
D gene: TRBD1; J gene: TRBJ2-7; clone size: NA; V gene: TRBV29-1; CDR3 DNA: TGCAGCGTTAAAGGGACAGGGAGTAACTACGAGCAGTACTTC; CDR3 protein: CSVKGTGSNYEQYF
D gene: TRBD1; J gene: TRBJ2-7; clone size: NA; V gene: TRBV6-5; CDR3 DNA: TGTGCCAGCAGGACCCAGGGGGACGAGCAGTACTTC; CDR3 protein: CASRTQGDEQYF
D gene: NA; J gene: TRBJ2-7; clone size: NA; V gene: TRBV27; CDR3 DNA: TGTGCCACCCGGAAACTAGTTTCCTACGAGCAGTACTTC; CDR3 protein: CATRKLVSYEQYF
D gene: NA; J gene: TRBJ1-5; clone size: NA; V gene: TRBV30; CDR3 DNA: TGTGCCTGGAGTAATAAAGGGATGGCCAATCAGCCCCAGCATTTT; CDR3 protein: CAWSNKGMANQPQHF
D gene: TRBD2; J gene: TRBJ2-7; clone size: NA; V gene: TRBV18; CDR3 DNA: TGTGCCAGCTCACCACGTCCCCCCGGGACTACATTAGGCGAGCAGTACTTC; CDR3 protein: CASSPRPPGTTLGEQYF
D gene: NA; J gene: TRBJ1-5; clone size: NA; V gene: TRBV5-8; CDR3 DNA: TGTGCCAGCAGCTTGAATCGGTTGCAGGCGCGGGATCAGCCCCAGCATTTT; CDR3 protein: CASSLNRLQARDQPQHF
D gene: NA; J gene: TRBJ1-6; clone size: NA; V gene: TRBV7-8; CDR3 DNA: TGTGCCAGCAGCTTCGGGAGCTCCTATAATTCACCCCTCCACTTT; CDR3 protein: CASSFGSSYNSPLHF
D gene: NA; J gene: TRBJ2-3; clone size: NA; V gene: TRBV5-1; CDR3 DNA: TGCGCCATCCCCTTAGGTCCAGGGGCAGATACGCAGTATTTT; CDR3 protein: CAIPLGPGADTQYF
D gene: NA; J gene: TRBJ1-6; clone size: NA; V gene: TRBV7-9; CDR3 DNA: TGTGCCAGCAGCTTAGTGTTGGCCGTAAATTCACCCCTCCACTTT; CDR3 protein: CASSLVLAVNSPLHF
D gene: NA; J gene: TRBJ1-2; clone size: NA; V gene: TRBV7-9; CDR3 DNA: TGTGCCAGCAGCTTGGCAGGGAGTTACTATGGCTACACCTTC; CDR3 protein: CASSLAGSYYGYTF
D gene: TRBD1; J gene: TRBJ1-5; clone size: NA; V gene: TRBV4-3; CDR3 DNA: TGCGCCAGCAGCCCCTACGCCAGGGGGAATCAGCCCCAGCATTTT; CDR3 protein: CASSPYARGNQPQHF
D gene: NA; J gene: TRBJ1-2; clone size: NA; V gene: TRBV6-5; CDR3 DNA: TGTGCCAGCAGTTACTCGAAGAGGGGTATCGGTGGCTACACCTTC; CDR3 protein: CASSYSKRGIGGYTF